These T cell receptor beta chains were read from a single sample in a study of blood T cell repertoires in COVID-19. The data were produced by immunoSEQ multiplex PCR, yet TCRdb's version contains in-frame clones alone and is incomplete. The sample has 210,000 or so clones, 80% to 90% seen once; the top ten hold 3% to 3.5%. The specimen was PBMCs or T cells enriched from blood (not recorded which). The source is a woman aged 45-60 years in a cohort exposed to, infected with or recovered from COVID-19 (not recorded which). CDR3s include the opening cysteine and the closing phenylalanine or tryptophan. Each record gives: clone size, D gene, J gene, V gene, CDR3 protein, CDR3 DNA. A D gene is named only where the DNA matches it firmly. Clone sizes are given selectively: once, few, many, or a class where the clone is expanded.

.	.	TRBJ2-5	TRBV9	CASSVVGRAQTQYF	TGTGCCAGCAGCGTCGTGGGGCGAGCCCAGACCCAGTACTTC
.	.	TRBJ2-3	TRBV6-5	CASSLRGSTDTQYF	TGTGCCAGCAGTTTAAGGGGTAGCACAGATACGCAGTATTTT
.	.	TRBJ1-5	TRBV28	CASMSSNQPQHF	TGTGCGAGCATGTCGAGCAATCAGCCCCAGCATTTT
few	.	TRBJ2-7	TRBV5-1	CASSLGGSSEQYF	TGCGCCAGCAGCTTGGGTGGGAGCAGCGAGCAGTACTTC
.	.	TRBJ1-2	TRBV25-1	CASSEGRIRGYGYTF	TGTGCCAGCAGTGAAGGAAGGATCCGGGGCTATGGCTACACCTTC
.	TRBD2	TRBJ2-1	TRBV11-2	CASSLVASSGGSYNEQFF	TGTGCCAGCAGCTTAGTGGCTTCGTCGGGGGGCTCCTACAATGAGCAGTTCTTC
.	TRBD1	TRBJ2-1	TRBV4-1	CASSFNRGGYEQFF	TGCGCCAGCAGCTTTAACAGGGGCGGCTATGAGCAGTTCTTC
few	TRBD1	TRBJ2-7	TRBV28	CASSSAGTGGNEQYF	TGTGCCAGCAGTTCCGCCGGGACAGGGGGTAACGAGCAGTACTTC
.	.	TRBJ1-2	TRBV24-1	CATSDENRVGYTF	TGTGCCACCAGTGATGAAAACAGGGTCGGCTACACCTTC
few	TRBD2	TRBJ2-7	TRBV27	CASSPRGTRLAGGPTFAYEQYF	TGTGCCAGCAGTCCGAGAGGGACTCGACTAGCGGGGGGCCCTACTTTTGCCTACGAGCAGTACTTC
.	TRBD1	TRBJ1-4	TRBV4-3	CASSQVQGANEKLFF	TGCGCCAGCAGCCAAGTTCAGGGGGCTAATGAAAAACTGTTTTTT
.	TRBD1	TRBJ2-3	TRBV4-3	CASSQGPRDREGTDTQYF	TGCGCCAGCAGCCAAGGACCTAGGGACAGGGAAGGCACAGATACGCAGTATTTT
.	TRBD1	TRBJ2-7	TRBV27	CASSTLDRVSEQYF	TGTGCCAGCAGCACCCTGGACAGGGTTTCTGAGCAGTACTTC
.	TRBD2	TRBJ2-3	TRBV7-2	CASSPGSGGTQYF	TGTGCCAGCAGCCCAGGTAGCGGGGGGACGCAGTATTTT
.	.	TRBJ2-2	TRBV11-2	CASSSATNTGELFF	TGTGCCAGCAGCTCCGCTACGAACACCGGGGAGCTGTTTTTT
once	TRBD2	TRBJ2-2	TRBV4-1	CASSQGLAGGIAGELFF	TGCGCCAGCAGCCAAGGACTAGCGGGGGGGATCGCCGGGGAGCTGTTTTTT
.	TRBD2	TRBJ2-1	TRBV7-2	CASSFTGGAYNEQFF	TGTGCCAGCAGCTTTACCGGGGGGGCTTACAATGAGCAGTTCTTC
.	.	TRBJ2-1	TRBV12-3/TRBV12-4	CASSFGGSEQFF	TGTGCCAGCAGTTTCGGTGGTTCGGAGCAGTTCTTC
.	TRBD1	TRBJ2-1	TRBV6-5	CASSYSQGALWYEQFF	TGTGCCAGCAGTTACTCACAGGGGGCGCTTTGGTATGAGCAGTTCTTC
.	.	TRBJ1-6	TRBV5-4	CASSLDPGWRSPLHF	TGTGCCAGCAGCTTGGACCCGGGTTGGAGGTCACCCCTCCACTTT
.	TRBD1	TRBJ2-7	TRBV7-8	CASSLARFSGQGYEQYF	TGTGCCAGCAGCTTAGCTAGGTTTTCCGGACAGGGCTACGAGCAGTACTTC
.	.	TRBJ2-7	TRBV3-1/TRBV3-2	CASSQTGGRSYEQYF	TGTGCCAGCAGCCAGACCGGGGGGCGGAGTTACGAGCAGTACTTC
.	.	TRBJ1-2	TRBV2	CASIQILRQGGYTF	TGTGCCAGCATCCAGATCCTCCGGCAGGGCGGCTACACCTTC
.	.	TRBJ1-2	TRBV21-1	CASSMSGNYGYTF	TGTGCCAGCAGCATGTCGGGAAACTATGGCTACACCTTC
.	.	TRBJ1-5	TRBV10-1	CASSENRLPGEPQHF	TGCGCCAGCAGTGAGAATCGACTCCCCGGGGAGCCCCAGCATTTT
.	.	TRBJ2-3	TRBV18	CASSPQAGWADTQYF	TGTGCCAGCTCACCCCAGGCAGGGTGGGCAGATACGCAGTATTTT
few	.	TRBJ2-7	TRBV5-1	CASSSTDTLYEQYF	TGCGCCAGCAGCTCCACTGACACCCTCTACGAGCAGTACTTC
.	.	TRBJ1-2	TRBV10-2	CASSGLGNYGYTF	TGCGCCAGCAGTGGACTTGGTAACTATGGCTACACCTTC
once	TRBD2	TRBJ2-7	TRBV5-4	CASSLESLAGNREQYF	TGTGCCAGCAGCTTGGAGAGTCTAGCGGGGAATCGCGAGCAGTACTTC
.	TRBD1	TRBJ2-4	TRBV18	CASSPPGTGLNIQYF	TGTGCCAGCTCACCACCTGGGACAGGGTTAAACATTCAGTACTTC
.	.	TRBJ1-2	TRBV19	CASSPHLTYGYTF	TGTGCCAGTAGTCCACACCTCACCTATGGCTACACCTTC
.	TRBD2	TRBJ2-5	TRBV7-9	CASSLGLAGGVPQETQYF	TGTGCCAGCAGCTTAGGCCTAGCGGGGGGAGTACCACAAGAGACCCAGTACTTC
.	TRBD2	TRBJ2-4	TRBV7-6	CASSSLPGGTSGNLAKNIQYF	TGTGCCAGCAGCTCCCTCCCAGGTGGGACTAGCGGCAACCTAGCCAAAAACATTCAGTACTTC
.	.	TRBJ2-1	TRBV5-1	CASSLAAANSYNEQFF	TGCGCCAGCAGCTTGGCGGCAGCGAACTCCTACAATGAGCAGTTCTTC
.	TRBD2	TRBJ2-3	TRBV5-6	CASSPSWGGITDTQYF	TGTGCCAGCAGCCCGAGCTGGGGGGGAATCACAGATACGCAGTATTTT
.	TRBD1	TRBJ1-6	TRBV2	CASRNIKPGQGSPPLHF	TGTGCCAGCAGAAATATTAAACCGGGACAGGGAAGTCCACCCCTCCACTTT
once	.	TRBJ2-5	TRBV28	CASSFLGGVGQETQYF	TGTGCCAGCAGTTTTCTCGGCGGGGTAGGGCAAGAGACCCAGTACTTC
.	.	TRBJ2-2	TRBV18	CASSPMGLTTGELFF	TGTGCCAGCTCACCGATGGGCTTGACCACCGGGGAGCTGTTTTTT
.	TRBD1	TRBJ1-2	TRBV20-1	CSASSGGISYGYTF	TGCAGTGCTAGTTCAGGGGGAATTTCCTATGGCTACACCTTC
.	TRBD1	TRBJ1-1	TRBV7-9	CASSGPGTGRGTEAFF	TGTGCCAGCAGCGGTCCCGGGACAGGGCGGGGGACTGAAGCTTTCTTT